The 25 T cell receptor beta chains in this list originate from one sample, sequenced in a study of monozygotic twins with inflammatory bowel disease. Following a re-call of the 5' RACE reads, TCRdb has one entry per CDR3 protein and lacks DNA. The listing contains about 160,000 distinct CDR3 sequences. Sequencing used blood. These receptors all stem from a human donor with ulcerative colitis or Crohn's disease, or a healthy co-twin of an affected twin (not recorded which).

The chain recombines TRBV7-6 with TRBJ2-3; TCRdb's D gene call, TRBD1, goes unchecked for lack of DNA. Looked up from germline, CDR1 is SGHVS and CDR2 is FNYEAQ. The CDR3 has 17 amino acids. The CDR3 here is CASSLSTQGAHSDTQYF.

V is TRBV4-2 and J is TRBJ2-1; TCRdb selects TRBD2, and the lack of DNA leaves this call unchecked. The CDR3 is 16 amino acids. Per the germline V gene, CDR1 is LGHNA and CDR2 is YNFKEQ. The CDR3 loop is CASSQDWAGVSNEQFF.

The genes are TRBV7-2 and TRBJ2-7; TCRdb outputs TRBD2, but without DNA this stays unchecked. CDR1 is SGHTA, CDR2 FQGNSA, per germline. This CDR3 spans 16 amino acids. This chain's CDR3 is CASSHSSSGRAHEQYF.

The chain links TRBV24-1 to TRBJ2-2; the TRBD1 assignment by TCRdb is unverifiable without DNA. CDR1 and CDR2 (germline): KGHDR, SFDVKD. There are 15 residues in the CDR3. Here the CDR3 reads CATSARGPNTGELFF.

This chain joins TRBV25-1 and TRBJ1-1. The germline V gene has CDR1 MGHDK and CDR2 SYGVNS. The CDR3 spans 15 residues. CDR3 sequence: CASAVGGGMNTEAFF.

The V gene is TRBV11-2, the J gene TRBJ2-5. In germline, CDR1 is SGHAT, CDR2 FQNNGV. The CDR3 consists of 15 residues. The CDR3 spells CASSLALSIGETQYF.

This chain joins TRBV7-3 and TRBJ1-5; absent DNA, TCRdb's TRBD1 call cannot be checked. The CDR3 length is 12 residues. Per germline, CDR1 SGHTA and CDR2 FQGTGA. This chain's CDR3 is CASSPDSAPEHF.

This rearrangement joins TRBV7-9 to TRBJ1-1. Germline CDR1 and CDR2: SEHNR and FQNEAQ (reference sequence). The CDR3 runs to 13 residues. The CDR3 loop reads CASSSRRNTEAFF.

This CDR3 is CSARDRTTGYGYTF. V is TRBV20-1 and J is TRBJ1-2; the TRBD1 assignment by TCRdb is unverifiable without DNA. CDR3 length: 14 amino acids. The germline V gene encodes CDR1 DFQATT and CDR2 SNEGSKA (reference sequence).

The chain couples TRBV7-9 to TRBJ2-5; there is no DNA to check the TCRdb D call of TRBD2. CDR1 SEHNR and CDR2 FQNEAQ come from the germline V gene (reference sequence). CDR3 length equals 16 residues. CDR3: CASSSRGAGGPETQYF.

The CDR3 spells CASSPAELDTEAFF. The rearrangement uses TRBV18 and TRBJ1-1. The CDR3 loop spans 14 amino acids. CDR1 and CDR2 from the germline V gene are KGHSH and LQKENI. The whole variable domain, remainder taken from reference TRBV18 and TRBJ1-1, is NAGVMQNPRHLVRRRGQEARLRCSPMKGHSHVYWYRQLPEEGLKFMVYLQKENIIDESGMPKERFSAEFPKEGPSILRIQQVVRGDSAAYFCASSPAELDTEAFFGQGTRLTVV.

The J gene is TRBJ2-2, the V gene TRBV3-1. CDR1 and CDR2 from the germline V gene are LGHDT and YNNKEL (reference sequence). The CDR3 consists of 14 residues. CDR3 sequence reads: CASSQGPDDGELFF.

This sequence joins TRBV29-1 and TRBJ2-1; TCRdb designates TRBD1, a call that cannot be tested without DNA. CDR3 size: 15 residues. Germline V CDR1 and CDR2: SQVTM, ANQGSEA. CDR3 region: CSVGRGQGRHNEQFF.

The chain has TRBV5-6 and TRBJ1-1; with no DNA, the TCRdb D assignment of TRBD1 cannot be verified. The CDR3 spans 16 residues. CDR1 and CDR2 (germline): SGHDT, YYEEEE. CDR3 region: CASSYRGWSRNTEAFF.

This chain joins TRBV5-1 and TRBJ2-5; TCRdb names TRBD1, which stays unverified in the absence of DNA. CDR1 is SGHRS, CDR2 YFSETQ, per germline. The CDR3 has 16 residues. CDR3 sequence: CASSPGQGQRQETQYF.

The chain combines TRBV11-2 with TRBJ2-1; TCRdb reports TRBD1, a call that lacks DNA to check it against. From germline, CDR1 is SGHAT and CDR2 FQNNGV. The length of the CDR3 is 16 residues. The chain's CDR3 is CASSLRGTRVNNEQFF.

The J gene is TRBJ2-2, the V gene TRBV24-1; absent DNA, TCRdb's TRBD1 call cannot be checked. There are 15 residues in the CDR3. CDR1 is KGHDR and CDR2 is SFDVKD in the germline V gene. This CDR3 is CATATGTTNTGELFF.

This chain uses TRBV6-4 with TRBJ2-3; the TCRdb call, TRBD1, lacks DNA for checking. The CDR3 covers 14 residues. Germline-derived CDR1 and CDR2 are MRHNA and SNTAGT. Here the CDR3 reads CASSPGQGGDTQYF.

The V call is TRBV11-2, the J call TRBJ2-5; TCRdb indicates TRBD2, and absent DNA this call remains unverified. CDR3 size: 14 residues. Germline values: CDR1 SGHAT, CDR2 FQNNGV. CDR3 residues: CASSTYGTRETQYF. Looking up the rest from reference TRBV11-2 and TRBJ2-5 gives the full variable domain: EAGVAQSPRYKIIEKRQSVAFWCNPISGHATLYWYQQILGQGPKLLIQFQNNGVVDDSQLPKDRFSAERLKGVDSTLKIQPAKLEDSAVYLCASSTYGTRETQYFGPGTRLLVL.

V usage is TRBV6-2 or TRBV6-3 and J usage is TRBJ2-2; the D gene TCRdb calls, TRBD2, cannot be checked with no DNA. This CDR3 comprises 14 residues. Germline assignment: CDR1 MNHEY and CDR2 SVGEGT. CDR3 loop: CASSRLAGAGELFF.

The chain employs TRBV12-3 or TRBV12-4 and TRBJ2-7. The CDR3 loop spans 17 amino acids. This CDR3 reads CASRKVAETYPPYEQYF.

The chain combines TRBV11-2 with TRBJ2-3. The CDR3 runs 15 residues. The germline gives CDR1 SGHAT, CDR2 FQNNGV. The CDR3 is CASSLLGMVQDTQYF.

The genes are TRBV2 and TRBJ1-5; without DNA, the TCRdb call of TRBD1 cannot be checked. There are 16 residues in the CDR3. Germline loops: CDR1 SNHLY, CDR2 FYNNEI. CDR3 region: CASSEVIGGLGQPQHF.

The chain combines TRBV6-1 with TRBJ1-2. Germline V gene data show CDR1 as MNHNS and CDR2 as SASEGT. This CDR3 region has 14 residues. This chain's CDR3 is CASTLRGGYYGYTF.

This chain uses TRBV5-1 with TRBJ2-3; the D call of TRBD2 rests on TCRdb alone, since no DNA is present to check it. CDR1 and CDR2 (germline): SGHRS, YFSETQ. The CDR3 has 16 amino acids. The CDR3 loop reads CASSLEPASGGATQYF.